This T cell receptor (beta chain) emerged from a study of early T cells in non-severe SARS-CoV-2 infection. About the study: Alpha and beta chains were unpaired, from unsorted whole-blood bulk RNA. General study results and limits: VDJdb matching favored anti-spike CD8 responses, missing private and CD4 specificities.

This clonotype was recorded a few times. Its antigen remains unidentified. Unique molecular identifiers were attached to individual cDNA molecules. TCRdb re-called the 5' RACE reads with MiXCR, one entry per CDR3 protein. The sample holds 80,000 or so distinct CDR3 sequences, around 10% seen once. Germline loops: CDR1 SGHTA, CDR2 FQGNSA. The V segment lost 4 bases and the J segment 12 bases; nucleotides outside the gene matches: 10. This CDR3 has 15 residues. This sequence was found in an adult who was a healthcare worker with PCR-confirmed SARS-CoV-2 infection or an uninfected control (not recorded which). The chain joins TRBV7-2 to TRBJ1-5; 12 bases line up with TRBD1. The sample consisted of whole blood, taken at baseline. The CDR3 loop reads CASSWDRGQVQYQHF. In DNA, the CDR3 is TGTGCCAGCAGCTGGGACAGGGGGCAGGTTCAGTACCAGCATTTT. Variable domain in full (rest from reference TRBV7-2 and TRBJ1-5): GAGVSQSPSNKVTEKGKDVELRCDPISGHTALYWYRQSLGQGLEFLIYFQGNSAPDKSGLPSDRFSAERTGGSVSTLTIQRTQQEDSAVYLCASSWDRGQVQYQHFGDGTRLSIL.